The 23 T cell receptor beta chains listed next were all sequenced from one sample in a study of CD8 T cell repertoires and HIV-1 epitope variants. Antigens for these TCRs are unknown. The method was immunoSEQ multiplex PCR; TCRdb's version includes in-frame clones alone and lacks a portion of them. The sample comprises about 4,600 clones, over 50% of which are singletons, and less than 50% rests with the top ten. The material sequenced was cultured CD8+ T cells derived from PBMCs. These receptors all come from a male donor with HIV.

This chain uses TRBV19 with TRBJ1-1; possible D gene TRBD1, 5 bases. Trimming pared 7 bases from V and 3 bases from J, leaving 12 bases between. The CDR3 sequence is 13 residues long. The V gene's germline CDR1 is LNHDA and CDR2 SQIVND (reference sequence). CDR3 coding DNA: TGTGCCAGTACCCCGACGGGGGACACTGAAGCTTTCTTT. Protein: CASTPTGDTEAFF.

This clone was seen only a few times. The chain combines TRBV28 with TRBJ1-4, with 8 bases aligning to TRBD1. V gave up 4 bases and J gave up 5 bases; unmatched junction bases: 6. This CDR3 is 15 amino acids long. Germline CDR1 is MDHEN and CDR2 is SYDVKM. CDR3 bases: TGTGCCAGCAGTTCCCGGACAGGGAGGAATGAAAAACTGTTTTTT. It specifies CASSSRTGRNEKLFF.

The V and J genes are TRBV7-9 and TRBJ2-7, with 11 bases matching TRBD1. V was clipped by 1 base and J by 9 bases; unmatched bases: 11. CDR3 length: 16 residues. Germline-derived CDR1 and CDR2 are SEHNR and FQNEAQ (reference sequence). The CDR3 protein is CASSLGSGTGGQSQYF. The DNA for the CDR3 is TGTGCCAGCAGCTTAGGTTCCGGGACAGGGGGTCAATCGCAGTACTTC. Combining the CDR3 with reference TRBV7-9 and TRBJ2-7 gives the whole variable domain DTGVSQNPRHKITKRGQNVTFRCDPISEHNRLYWYRQTLGQGPEFLTYFQNEAQLEKSRLLSDRFSAERPKGSFSTLEIQRTEQGDSAMYLCASSLGSGTGGQSQYFGPGTRLTVT.

This clone was seen a handful of times. The rearrangement uses TRBV11-2 and TRBJ1-1; D gene unclear. Trimming left V 0 bases short and J 6 bases short, with 11 bases between. There are 14 residues in the CDR3. CDR1 SGHAT and CDR2 FQNNGV come from the germline V gene. The CDR3 loop reads CASSLDPVGAEAFF. DNA for the CDR3: TGTGCCAGCAGCTTAGATCCAGTGGGCGCTGAAGCTTTCTTT.

The rearrangement uses TRBV5-6 and TRBJ1-1; tentative D call: TRBD1 (5 bases). CDR3 size: 14 residues. Trimming took off 1 base at V and 2 bases at J, with 9 bases between the two ends. The germline gives CDR1 SGHDT, CDR2 YYEEEE. This CDR3 is CASSLRGGNTEAFF. CDR3 DNA sequence: TGTGCCAGCAGCTTGAGGGGAGGCAACACTGAAGCTTTCTTT.

J is TRBJ2-1 and V is TRBV19; either TRBD1 or TRBD2 may fit D (6 bases each). V was pared by 5 bases and J by 6 bases, with 11 bases between. The CDR3 runs to 13 residues. Germline V gene sequence: CDR1 LNHDA, CDR2 SQIVND (reference sequence). In nucleotides, the CDR3 is TGTGCCAGTAGTCACGGGGGCCTCAATGAGCAGTTCTTC. Protein sequence: CASSHGGLNEQFF.

The chain has TRBV27 and TRBJ2-3; TRBD2 is a possible D gene (6 bases). Germline CDR1 and CDR2: MNHEY and SMNVEV (reference sequence). The CDR3 has 16 amino acids. The V end was cut by 2 bases, the J end by 4 bases, with 16 bases between. The CDR3 sequence is CASSLIGPGGADTQYF. Here the CDR3 DNA reads TGTGCCAGCAGTTTAATTGGTCCCGGGGGAGCAGATACGCAGTATTTT.

The V gene is TRBV4-1, the J gene TRBJ1-1; the D is unclear. V lost 0 bases to trimming and J lost 6 bases, with 14 bases between them. This CDR3 is 15 amino acids long. Germline-derived CDR1 and CDR2 are MGHRA and YSYEKL. The CDR3 DNA is TGCGCCAGCAGCCAAGATAACAGTTTCCTCCCTGAAGCTTTCTTT. Amino acids: CASSQDNSFLPEAFF.

The chain couples TRBV7-8 to TRBJ2-6; D unclear. CDR1 is SGHVS and CDR2 is FQNEAQ in the germline V gene. The CDR3 covers 16 residues. Trimming stripped 6 bases from V and 2 bases from J, with 14 bases between. CDR3 nucleotides: TGTGCCAGCAGTGCCGAAGACAAGGCTGGGGCCAACGTCCTGACTTTC. Translated, it gives CASSAEDKAGANVLTF.

The gene calls are TRBV19 and TRBJ2-5; D might be TRBD2 (6 bases). The CDR3 totals 11 residues. CDR1 is LNHDA and CDR2 is SQIVND in the germline V gene (reference sequence). V was cut by 4 bases and J by 8 bases, with 8 bases left in between. For the CDR3, the DNA is TGTGCCAGTAGTACGGGACTCACCCAGTACTTC. Amino acids: CASSTGLTQYF.

The chain combines TRBV7-8 with TRBJ1-5, with D unclear. This CDR3 is 18 amino acids long. Trimming pared 3 bases from V and 1 base from J, leaving 19 bases between. Germline CDR1 and CDR2: SGHVS and FQNEAQ. Here the CDR3 reads CASSLFGWEGRSNQPQHF. The CDR3 DNA is TGTGCCAGCAGCTTGTTCGGGTGGGAGGGCCGCAGCAATCAGCCCCAGCATTTT.

The CDR3 protein is CASRFTSGFTDTQYF. DNA for the CDR3: TGTGCCAGCAGATTCACTAGCGGATTCACAGATACGCAGTATTTT. The gene calls are TRBV9 and TRBJ2-3, with 8 bases fitting TRBD2. The germline V gene encodes CDR1 SGDLS and CDR2 YYNGEE. This CDR3 contains 15 residues. The trim removed 5 bases at V and 2 bases at J, leaving 7 bases unmatched.

The V gene is TRBV5-6, the J gene TRBJ2-5; 9 bases line up with TRBD2. The CDR3 contains 16 residues. J gave up 3 bases and V 1 base, and 7 bases lay outside the gene matches. CDR1 SGHDT and CDR2 YYEEEE come from the germline V gene. The CDR3 region is CASSLSLERGEETQYF. Here the CDR3 DNA reads TGTGCCAGCAGCTTGAGTTTAGAGCGGGGGGAAGAGACCCAGTACTTC.

This clone has just a few counts. The rearrangement uses TRBV5-1 and TRBJ2-5; 9 nucleotides line up with TRBD2. Germline CDR1 SGHRS, CDR2 YFSETQ. Unmatched junction bases numbered 12, after V lost 5 bases and J lost 4 bases. The CDR3 consists of 16 residues. CDR3 loop: CASSFYSGRRGETQYF. CDR3 in DNA: TGCGCCAGCAGTTTTTATAGCGGGAGAAGGGGAGAGACCCAGTACTTC.

The CDR3 sequence: CASSEDLGTANTEAFF. The CDR3 DNA reads as TGTGCCAGCAGTGAAGATCTGGGGACAGCGAACACTGAAGCTTTCTTT. The chain employs TRBV2 and TRBJ1-1; TRBD1 agrees at 7 bases. V shed 1 base, J shed 1 base, and the junction held 6 bases outside the gene matches. This CDR3 is 16 amino acids long. CDR1 is SNHLY, CDR2 FYNNEI, per germline.

The rearrangement uses TRBV5-8 and TRBJ1-1, with D possibly being TRBD1 (5 bases). The CDR3 totals 14 residues. Per germline, CDR1 SGHTS and CDR2 YDEGEE. V lost 5 bases and J 1 base, leaving 12 bases between the germline ends. This chain's CDR3 is CASSGGTSNTEAFF. In DNA, the CDR3 is TGTGCCAGCAGTGGGGGGACTTCGAACACTGAAGCTTTCTTT.

To note about this clone: The junction shows a germline mismatch at one end, possibly a read error. The chain employs TRBV5-6 and TRBJ1-2; the D is unclear. Germline values: CDR1 SGHDT, CDR2 YYEEEE. The CDR3 has 16 residues. This chain's CDR3 is CASSQDPPDLDYGYTF. The CDR3, as DNA: TGCGCCAGCAGCCAAGATCCCCCAGACTTGGACTATGGCTACACCTTC.

This clone was detected only a few times. The chain couples TRBV4-3 to TRBJ1-1, with D possibly being TRBD1 (6 bases). CDR3 size: 16 residues. Deletions cut 3 bases from V and 1 base from J, with 15 bases between. In germline, CDR1 is LGHNA, CDR2 YSLEER. CDR3 sequence: CASSQAYRVGNTEAFF. The CDR3 DNA is TGCGCCAGCAGCCAGGCCTACAGGGTGGGGAACACTGAAGCTTTCTTT.

V is TRBV19 and J is TRBJ2-7; D is possibly TRBD2 (5 bases). Germline loops: CDR1 LNHDA, CDR2 SQIVND (reference sequence). The CDR3 consists of 13 residues. Trimming left V 0 bases short and J 3 bases short, with 6 bases between. The CDR3 here is CASSIEGSYEQYF. The CDR3, as DNA: TGTGCCAGTAGTATAGAGGGGAGCTACGAGCAGTACTTC.

This chain connects TRBV4-1 to TRBJ2-2; D call uncertain. Per germline, CDR1 MGHRA and CDR2 YSYEKL. CDR3 length: 16 residues. Trimming took 1 base from V and 0 from J, leaving 9 bases between them. This CDR3 reads CASSQGPTTNTGELFF. DNA of the CDR3: TGCGCCAGCAGCCAAGGGCCGACAACGAACACCGGGGAGCTGTTTTTT.

This chain connects TRBV6-5 to TRBJ2-7, with 10 bases fitting TRBD1. This CDR3 spans 15 amino acids. The junction had 10 bases not matched to a gene; V was cut back by 6 bases and J by 5 bases. The germline CDR1 and CDR2 sequences are MNHEY and SVGAGI. In DNA, the CDR3 is TGTGCCAGCAGCGAATCCGGGACAGGGGCCGACGAGCAGTACTTC. Translating it yields CASSESGTGADEQYF.

The V call is TRBV28, the J call TRBJ2-6; D not resolved. The ends were cut back, 7 bases at V and 4 bases at J, with 8 bases in the middle. This CDR3 has 13 amino acids. Germline V gene lookup returns CDR1 MDHEN and CDR2 SYDVKM. The CDR3 DNA reads TGTGCCAGCACCCCGACAGGGGCCAACGTCCTGACTTTC. Amino acids: CASTPTGANVLTF.

The V call is TRBV19, the J call TRBJ1-2; D may be TRBD1 (6 bases). CDR1 LNHDA and CDR2 SQIVND come from the germline V gene (reference sequence). V dropped 4 bases and J dropped 5 bases, with 17 bases sitting between them. This CDR3 is 15 amino acids long. In nucleotides, the CDR3 is TGTGCCAGTAGTACAACTCCGTCAGGGGCTTATGGCTACACCTTC. Translation: CASSTTPSGAYGYTF.